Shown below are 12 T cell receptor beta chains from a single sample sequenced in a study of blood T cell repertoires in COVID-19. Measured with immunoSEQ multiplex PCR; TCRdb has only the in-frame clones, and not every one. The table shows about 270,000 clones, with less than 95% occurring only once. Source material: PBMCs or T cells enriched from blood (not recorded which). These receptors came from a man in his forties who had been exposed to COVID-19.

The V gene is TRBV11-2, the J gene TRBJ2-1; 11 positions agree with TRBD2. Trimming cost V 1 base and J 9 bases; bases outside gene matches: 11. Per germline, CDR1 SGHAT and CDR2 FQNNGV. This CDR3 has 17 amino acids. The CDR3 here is CASSLVVGLAGGFEQFF. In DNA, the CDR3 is TGTGCCAGCAGCTTAGTCGTCGGGCTAGCGGGGGGTTTTGAGCAGTTCTTC. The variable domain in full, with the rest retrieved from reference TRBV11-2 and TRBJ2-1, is EAGVAQSPRYKIIEKRQSVAFWCNPISGHATLYWYQQILGQGPKLLIQFQNNGVVDDSQLPKDRFSAERLKGVDSTLKIQPAKLEDSAVYLCASSLVVGLAGGFEQFFGPGTRLTVL.

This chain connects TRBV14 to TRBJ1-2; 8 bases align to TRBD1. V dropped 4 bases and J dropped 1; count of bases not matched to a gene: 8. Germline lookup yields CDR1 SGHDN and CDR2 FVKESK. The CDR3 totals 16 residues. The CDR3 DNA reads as TGTGCCAGCAGCCCTATTAGGGACAGGAGTAACTATGGCTACACCTTC. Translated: CASSPIRDRSNYGYTF.

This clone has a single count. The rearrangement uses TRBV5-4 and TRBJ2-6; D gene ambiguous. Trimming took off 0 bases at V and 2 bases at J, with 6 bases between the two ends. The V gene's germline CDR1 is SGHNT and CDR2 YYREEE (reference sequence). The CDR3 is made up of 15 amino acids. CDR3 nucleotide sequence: TGTGCCAGCAGCTTGGGAGTAGCTGGGGCCAACGTCCTGACTTTC. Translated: CASSLGVAGANVLTF.

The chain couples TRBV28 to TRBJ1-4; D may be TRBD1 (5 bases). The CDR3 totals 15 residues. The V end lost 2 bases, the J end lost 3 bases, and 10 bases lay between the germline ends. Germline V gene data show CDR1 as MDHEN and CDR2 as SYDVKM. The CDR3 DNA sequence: TGTGCCAGCAGTTTAGGGGGGGAGTCTAATGAAAAACTGTTTTTT. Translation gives CASSLGGESNEKLFF.

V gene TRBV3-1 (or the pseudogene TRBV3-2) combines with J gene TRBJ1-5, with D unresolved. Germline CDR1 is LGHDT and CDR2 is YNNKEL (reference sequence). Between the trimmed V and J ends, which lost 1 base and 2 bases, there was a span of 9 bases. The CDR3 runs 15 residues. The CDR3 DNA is TGTGCCAGCAGCCAAGTCTACGGGGGCAATCAGCCCCAGCATTTT. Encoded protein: CASSQVYGGNQPQHF.

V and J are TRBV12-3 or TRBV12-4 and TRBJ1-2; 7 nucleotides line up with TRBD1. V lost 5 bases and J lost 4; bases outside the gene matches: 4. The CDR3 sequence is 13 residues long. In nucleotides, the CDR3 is TGTGCCAGCAGTGAACAGGGGTCCTATGGCTACACCTTC. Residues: CASSEQGSYGYTF.

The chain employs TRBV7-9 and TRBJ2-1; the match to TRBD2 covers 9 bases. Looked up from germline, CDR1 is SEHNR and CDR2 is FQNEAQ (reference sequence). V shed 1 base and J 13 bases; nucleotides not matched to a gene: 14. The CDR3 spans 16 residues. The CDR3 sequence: CASSLGSSGGQDPQFF. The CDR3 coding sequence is TGTGCCAGCAGCTTAGGAAGTAGCGGGGGTCAGGACCCCCAGTTCTTC. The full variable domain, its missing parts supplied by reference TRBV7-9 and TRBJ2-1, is DTGVSQNPRHKITKRGQNVTFRCDPISEHNRLYWYRQTLGQGPEFLTYFQNEAQLEKSRLLSDRFSAERPKGSFSTLEIQRTEQGDSAMYLCASSLGSSGGQDPQFFGPGTRLTVL.

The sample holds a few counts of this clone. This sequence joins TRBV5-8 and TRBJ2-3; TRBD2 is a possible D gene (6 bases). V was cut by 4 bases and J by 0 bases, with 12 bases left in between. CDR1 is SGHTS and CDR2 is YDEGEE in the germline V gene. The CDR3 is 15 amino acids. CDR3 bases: TGTGCCAGCAGCCCGGGGGACCGTAGCACAGATACGCAGTATTTT. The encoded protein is CASSPGDRSTDTQYF.

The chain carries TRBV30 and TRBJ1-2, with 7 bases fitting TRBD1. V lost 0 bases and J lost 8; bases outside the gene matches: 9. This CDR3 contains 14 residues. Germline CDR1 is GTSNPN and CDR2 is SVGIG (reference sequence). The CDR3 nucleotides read TGTGCCTGGAGTGTACTTGGGCAGGGGGGAGGCTACACCTTC. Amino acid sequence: CAWSVLGQGGGYTF.

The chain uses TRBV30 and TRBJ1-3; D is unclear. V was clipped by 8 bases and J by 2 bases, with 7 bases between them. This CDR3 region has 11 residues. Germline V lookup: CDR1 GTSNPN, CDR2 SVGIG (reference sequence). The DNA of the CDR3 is TGTGCCCAAAGCCCTGGAAACACCATATATTTT. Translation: CAQSPGNTIYF. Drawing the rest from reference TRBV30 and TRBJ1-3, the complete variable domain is SQTIHQWPATLVQPVGSPLSLECTVEGTSNPNLYWYRQAAGRGLQLLFYSVGIGQISSEVPQNLSASRPQDRQFILSSKKLLLSDSGFYLCAQSPGNTIYFGEGSWLTVV.

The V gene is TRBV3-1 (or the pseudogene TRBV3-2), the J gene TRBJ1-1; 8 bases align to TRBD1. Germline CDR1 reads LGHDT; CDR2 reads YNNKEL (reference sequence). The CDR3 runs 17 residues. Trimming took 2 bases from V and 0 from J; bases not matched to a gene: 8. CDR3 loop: CASSQSDRGYMNTEAFF. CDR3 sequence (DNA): TGTGCCAGCAGCCAAAGCGACAGGGGTTATATGAACACTGAAGCTTTCTTT.

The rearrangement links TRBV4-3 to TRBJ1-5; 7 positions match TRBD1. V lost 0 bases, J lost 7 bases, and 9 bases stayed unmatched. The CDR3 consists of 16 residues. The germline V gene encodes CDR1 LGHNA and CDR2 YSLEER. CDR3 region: CASSQEVGGLGQPQHF. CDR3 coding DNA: TGCGCCAGCAGCCAAGAGGTAGGGGGCCTTGGCCAGCCCCAGCATTTT.